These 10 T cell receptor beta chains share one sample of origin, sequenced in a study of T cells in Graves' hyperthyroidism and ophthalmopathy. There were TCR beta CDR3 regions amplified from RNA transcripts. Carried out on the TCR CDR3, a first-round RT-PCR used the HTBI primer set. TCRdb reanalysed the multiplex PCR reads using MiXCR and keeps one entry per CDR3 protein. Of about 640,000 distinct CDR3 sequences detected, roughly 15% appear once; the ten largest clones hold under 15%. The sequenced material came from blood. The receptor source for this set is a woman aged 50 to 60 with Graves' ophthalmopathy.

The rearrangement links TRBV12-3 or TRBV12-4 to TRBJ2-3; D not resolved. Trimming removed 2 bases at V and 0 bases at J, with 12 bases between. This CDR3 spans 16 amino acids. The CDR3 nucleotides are TGTGCCAGCAGTTTAATCTTCCGAGAAAGCACAGATACGCAGTATTTT. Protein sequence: CASSLIFRESTDTQYF.

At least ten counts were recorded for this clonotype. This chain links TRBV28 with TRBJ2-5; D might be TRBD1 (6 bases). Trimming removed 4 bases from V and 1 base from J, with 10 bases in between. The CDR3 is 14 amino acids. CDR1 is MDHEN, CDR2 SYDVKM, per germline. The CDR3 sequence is CASSWTEPQETQYF. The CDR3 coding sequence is TGTGCCAGCAGTTGGACAGAGCCCCAAGAGACCCAGTACTTC.

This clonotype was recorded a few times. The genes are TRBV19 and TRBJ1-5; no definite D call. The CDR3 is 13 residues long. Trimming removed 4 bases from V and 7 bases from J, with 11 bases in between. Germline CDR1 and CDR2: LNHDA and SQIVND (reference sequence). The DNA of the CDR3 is TGTGCCAGTAGTAGACCGACATCCCAGCCCCAGCATTTT. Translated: CASSRPTSQPQHF.

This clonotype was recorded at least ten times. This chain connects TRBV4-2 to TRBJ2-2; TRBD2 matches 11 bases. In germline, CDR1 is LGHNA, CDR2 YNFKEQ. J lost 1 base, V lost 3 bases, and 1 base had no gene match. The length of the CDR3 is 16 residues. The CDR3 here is CASSHGTSGNTGELFF. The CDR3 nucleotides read TGTGCCAGCAGCCACGGGACTAGCGGGAACACCGGGGAGCTGTTTTTT.

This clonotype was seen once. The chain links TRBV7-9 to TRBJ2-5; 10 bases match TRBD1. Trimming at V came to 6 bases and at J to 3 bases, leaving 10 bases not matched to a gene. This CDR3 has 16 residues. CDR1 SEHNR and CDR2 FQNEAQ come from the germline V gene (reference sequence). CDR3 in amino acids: CASRTTGTGAKETQYF. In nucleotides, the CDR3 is TGTGCCAGCAGAACTACCGGGACAGGGGCGAAAGAGACCCAGTACTTC.

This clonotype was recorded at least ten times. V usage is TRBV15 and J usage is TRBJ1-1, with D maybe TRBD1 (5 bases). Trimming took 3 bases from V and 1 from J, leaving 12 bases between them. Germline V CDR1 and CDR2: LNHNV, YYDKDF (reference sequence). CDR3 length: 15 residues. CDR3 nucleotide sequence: TGTGCCACCAGCAGGCGACCGGGACCGAACACTGAAGCTTTCTTT. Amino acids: CATSRRPGPNTEAFF.

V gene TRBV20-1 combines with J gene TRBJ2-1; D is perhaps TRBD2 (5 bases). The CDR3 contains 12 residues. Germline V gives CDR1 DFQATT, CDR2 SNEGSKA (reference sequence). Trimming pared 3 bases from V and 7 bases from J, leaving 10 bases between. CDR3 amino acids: CSARDRENEQFF. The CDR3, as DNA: TGCAGTGCTAGGGATAGGGAGAATGAGCAGTTCTTC.

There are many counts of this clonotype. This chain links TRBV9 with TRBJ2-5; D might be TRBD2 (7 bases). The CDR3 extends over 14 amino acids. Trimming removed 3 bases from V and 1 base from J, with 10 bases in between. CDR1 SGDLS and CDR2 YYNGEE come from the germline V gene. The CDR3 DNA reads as TGTGCCAGCAGCGGGGGGGGCTTCCAAGAGACCCAGTACTTC. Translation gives CASSGGGFQETQYF.

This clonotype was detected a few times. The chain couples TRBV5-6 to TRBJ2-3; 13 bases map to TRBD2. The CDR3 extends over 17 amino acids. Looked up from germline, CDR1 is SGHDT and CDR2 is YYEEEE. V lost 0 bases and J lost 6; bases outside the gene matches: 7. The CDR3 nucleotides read TGTGCCAGCAGCTTGGCGGGACTAGCGGGGCCAGGGGATACGCAGTATTTT. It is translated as CASSLAGLAGPGDTQYF.

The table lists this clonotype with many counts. The CDR3 region has the DNA TGTGCCAGCAGCCAAGAGTTCAGGTCAACTGTGTGGCCCCAGCATTTT. Protein product: CASSQEFRSTVWPQHF. This chain links TRBV4-2 with TRBJ1-5; D not certain. The germline gives CDR1 LGHNA, CDR2 YNFKEQ. The length of the CDR3 is 16 residues. V lost 0 bases and J lost 9, with 18 bases in between.